This T cell receptor (beta chain) derives from a study of technical replicates of blood from four donors. Some clones are missing from TCRdb's copy, which holds only in-frame ones; the method was immunoSEQ multiplex PCR. The data contain 70,000 to 85,000 clones, 95% to 98% of them singletons. Only one count was recorded for this clone. Trimming left V 4 bases short and J 3 bases short, with 4 bases between. Germline assignment: CDR1 SGHVS and CDR2 FQNEAQ. CDR3 length: 11 residues. The sequencing input was T cells isolated from PBMCs. This clonotype originated in a human donor in good health. The chain is built from TRBV7-8 and TRBJ2-7; D is uncertain. DNA for the CDR3: TGTGCCAGCAGCTCCCTCTACGAGCAGTACTTC. Translation: CASSSLYEQYF.